The entry below describes one T cell receptor beta chain. As yet, its antigen is unknown. V dropped 6 bases and J dropped 0 bases, with 11 bases sitting between them. The length of the CDR3 is 14 residues. Germline CDR1 and CDR2: SNHLY and FYNNEI. This entry belongs to a study of siplizumab effects on memory and regulatory T cells. Study results and limitations: Naive-or-memory phenotypes were unassignable for roughly 75-96% of proliferating CD4+ or CD8+ clones. Of the alloreactive clones, only a minor fraction mapped to unstimulated subsets. Relative to controls at about 27%, mappable alloreactive CD4+ clones exhibited a mean Treg-derived proportion of about 69% with siplizumab. Proof of suppressive function in proliferating Tregs from siplizumab cultures was not established.

Data came from immunoSEQ multiplex PCR; TCRdb stores just in-frame clones and leaves some out. The table has 70,000 to 95,000 clones, roughly 93% seen once. This clonotype was sampled from a human donor in good health. The rearrangement links TRBV2 to TRBJ1-1, with D possibly TRBD1 on 5 matching bases. Input material: CD8+ T cells sorted from blood. This chain's CDR3 is CASRSGLMNTEAFF. The CDR3 DNA reads as TGTGCCAGCAGATCGGGACTTATGAACACTGAAGCTTTCTTT.